The 9 T cell receptor beta chains below come from one sample, sequenced in a study of patients and donors after allogeneic stem cell transplantation. TCRdb used MiXCR to reprocess the RT-PCR reads, holding one entry per CDR3 protein. Of over 350,000 distinct CDR3 sequences listed, about a sixth are singletons. The sequenced sample consisted of blood, either unsorted or a sorted T cell fraction (not recorded which). All receptors come from a human donor who was either an allogeneic HSCT recipient or a stem cell or donor lymphocyte infusion donor (not recorded which). It is not recorded whose cells these are; they may come from a transplant donor.

In its sample, this clonotype was seen a few times. The chain links TRBV7-2 to TRBJ2-7; possible D gene TRBD2, 7 bases. Germline V CDR1 and CDR2: SGHTA, FQGNSA. The CDR3 totals 17 residues. The V gene lost 2 bases and the J gene lost 3 bases, with 20 bases spanning the gap. For the CDR3, the DNA is TGTGCCAGCAGCTTATCGTCCCGGGCGGGGGCCTTCTACGAGCAGTACTTC. It is translated as CASSLSSRAGAFYEQYF. Based on the CDR3 plus reference TRBV7-2 and TRBJ2-7, the full variable domain is GAGVSQSPSNKVTEKGKDVELRCDPISGHTALYWYRQSLGQGLEFLIYFQGNSAPDKSGLPSDRFSAERTGGSVSTLTIQRTQQEDSAVYLCASSLSSRAGAFYEQYFGPGTRLTVT.

This clonotype was picked up a small number of times. The rearrangement joins TRBV6-5 to TRBJ2-6; D gene uncertain. The length of the CDR3 is 16 residues. From germline, CDR1 is MNHEY and CDR2 SVGAGI. Trimming left V 2 bases short and J 2 bases short, with 10 bases between. For the CDR3, the DNA is TGTGCCAGCAGTTACGATCCTAGTGCTGGGGCCAACGTCCTGACTTTC. Its protein product is CASSYDPSAGANVLTF.

The rearrangement links TRBV6-1 to TRBJ1-5, with D possibly matching TRBD1 (6 bases). Germline V gives CDR1 MNHNS, CDR2 SASEGT. V lost 5 bases to trimming and J lost 11 bases, with 22 bases between them. The CDR3 spans 15 residues. CDR3 in amino acids: CASSPRDTGHRSQHF. The DNA of the CDR3 is TGTGCCAGCAGTCCCCGGGACACAGGTCATCGGTCCCAGCATTTT.

The genes are TRBV2 and TRBJ1-1; D unresolved. The germline V gene has CDR1 SNHLY and CDR2 FYNNEI. CDR3 length: 14 residues. V was cut by 1 base and J by 1 base, with 7 bases left in between. The CDR3 DNA reads TGTGCCAGCAGTGAAGTGCCCTCGAACACTGAAGCTTTCTTT. Its protein is CASSEVPSNTEAFF.

The chain links TRBV7-8 to TRBJ2-2, with D hard to call. Germline V gene data show CDR1 as SGHVS and CDR2 as FQNEAQ. Trimming shortened V by 5 bases and J by 7 bases, and 8 bases separated the two germline ends. This CDR3 region has 12 residues. Here the CDR3 DNA reads TGTGCCAGCAGCGTCGTGCGCGGGGAGCTGTTTTTT. Translating it yields CASSVVRGELFF. The variable domain in full, with the rest retrieved from reference TRBV7-8 and TRBJ2-2, is GAGVSQSPRYKVAKRGQDVALRCDPISGHVSLFWYQQALGQGPEFLTYFQNEAQLDKSGLPSDRFFAERPEGSVSTLKIQRTQQEDSAVYLCASSVVRGELFFGEGSRLTVL.

V gene TRBV7-9 combines with J gene TRBJ2-7; 9 nucleotides agree with TRBD1. CDR1 and CDR2 (germline): SEHNR, FQNEAQ (reference sequence). CDR3 length: 13 residues. Trimming took 0 bases from V and 10 from J; bases not matched to a gene: 4. DNA for the CDR3: TGTGCCAGCAGCTTAGCGGGACAGGGCGGACAGTACTTC. It codes for CASSLAGQGGQYF.

This clonotype has at least ten counts. The rearrangement uses TRBV12-3 or TRBV12-4 and TRBJ1-1; D is undetermined. V lost 6 bases and J lost 4, with 12 bases in between. This CDR3 is built from 13 residues. Here the CDR3 DNA reads TGTGCCAGCAGCTCCCTTGAGGGCACTGAAGCTTTCTTT. This translates into CASSSLEGTEAFF.

There are a few counts of this clonotype. The chain is built from TRBV5-6 and TRBJ2-2, with 10 bases that match TRBD1. The CDR3 is 17 amino acids. V dropped 4 bases and J dropped 5; count of bases not matched to a gene: 11. In germline, CDR1 is SGHDT, CDR2 YYEEEE. CDR3 residues: CASSPTERTGGTGELFF. The CDR3 DNA is TGTGCCAGCAGCCCCACAGAAAGGACAGGGGGAACCGGGGAGCTGTTTTTT.

This clonotype was observed a handful of times. The J gene is TRBJ2-7, the V gene TRBV9, with 10 nucleotides matching TRBD1. Trimming took 2 bases from V and 2 from J; bases not matched to a gene: 10. Looked up from germline, CDR1 is SGDLS and CDR2 is YYNGEE. This CDR3 is built from 17 residues. The CDR3 region is CASSVGQGVSDTYEQYF. In nucleotides, the CDR3 is TGTGCCAGCAGCGTCGGACAGGGGGTATCTGACACCTACGAGCAGTACTTC.